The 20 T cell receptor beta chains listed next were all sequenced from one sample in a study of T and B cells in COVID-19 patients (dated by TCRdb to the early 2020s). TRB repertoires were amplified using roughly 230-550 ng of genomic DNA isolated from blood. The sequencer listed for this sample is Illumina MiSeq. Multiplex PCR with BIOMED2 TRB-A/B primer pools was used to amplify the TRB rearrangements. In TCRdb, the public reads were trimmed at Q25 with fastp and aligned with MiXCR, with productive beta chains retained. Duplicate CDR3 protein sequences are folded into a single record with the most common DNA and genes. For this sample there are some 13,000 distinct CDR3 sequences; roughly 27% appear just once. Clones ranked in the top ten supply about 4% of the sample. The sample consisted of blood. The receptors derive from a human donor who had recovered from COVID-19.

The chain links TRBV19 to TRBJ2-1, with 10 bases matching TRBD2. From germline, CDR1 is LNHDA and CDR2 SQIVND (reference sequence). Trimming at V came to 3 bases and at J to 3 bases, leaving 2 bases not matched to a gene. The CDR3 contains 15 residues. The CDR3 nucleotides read TGTGCCAGTAGTATTGGACTAGCGGACTACAATGAGCAGTTCTTC. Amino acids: CASSIGLADYNEQFF.

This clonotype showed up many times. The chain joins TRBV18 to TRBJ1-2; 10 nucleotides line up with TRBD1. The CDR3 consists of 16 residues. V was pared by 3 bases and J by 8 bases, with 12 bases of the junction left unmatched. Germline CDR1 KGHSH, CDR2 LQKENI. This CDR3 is CASSPEPGQGNPGYTF. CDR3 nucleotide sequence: TGTGCCAGCTCACCGGAACCGGGACAGGGGAATCCCGGCTACACCTTC.

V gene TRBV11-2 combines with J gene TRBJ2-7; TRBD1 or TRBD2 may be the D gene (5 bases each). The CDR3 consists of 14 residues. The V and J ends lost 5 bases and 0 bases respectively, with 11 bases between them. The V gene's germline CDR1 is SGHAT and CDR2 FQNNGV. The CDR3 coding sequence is TGTGCCAGCAGCAGACGGGGCCACTCCTACGAGCAGTACTTC. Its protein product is CASSRRGHSYEQYF.

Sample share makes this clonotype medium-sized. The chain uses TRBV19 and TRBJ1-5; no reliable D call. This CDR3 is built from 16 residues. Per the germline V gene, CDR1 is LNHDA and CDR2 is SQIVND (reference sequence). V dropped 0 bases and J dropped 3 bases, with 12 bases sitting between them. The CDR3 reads CASSIEGGGNNQPQHF. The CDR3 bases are TGTGCCAGTAGTATAGAGGGAGGTGGGAACAATCAGCCCCAGCATTTT.

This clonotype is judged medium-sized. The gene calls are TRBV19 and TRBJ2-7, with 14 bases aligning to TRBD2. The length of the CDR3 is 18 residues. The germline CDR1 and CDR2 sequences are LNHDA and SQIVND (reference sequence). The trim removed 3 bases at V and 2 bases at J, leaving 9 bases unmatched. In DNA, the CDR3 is TGTGCCAGTAGTATGTGGGGGACTAGCGGGAGTTATGCCTACGAGCAGTACTTC. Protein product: CASSMWGTSGSYAYEQYF.

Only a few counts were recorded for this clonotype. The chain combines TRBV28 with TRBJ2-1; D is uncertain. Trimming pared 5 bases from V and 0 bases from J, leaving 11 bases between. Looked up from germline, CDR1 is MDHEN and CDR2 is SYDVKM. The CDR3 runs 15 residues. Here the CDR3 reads CASSTLRSSYNEQFF. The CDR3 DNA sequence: TGTGCCAGCAGTACCCTTAGGAGCTCCTACAATGAGCAGTTCTTC.

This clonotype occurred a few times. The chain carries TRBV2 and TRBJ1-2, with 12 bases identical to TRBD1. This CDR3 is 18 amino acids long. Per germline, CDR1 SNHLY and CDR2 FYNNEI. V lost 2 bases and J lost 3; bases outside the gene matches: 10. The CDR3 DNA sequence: TGTGCCAGCAGTGAAATCGGGGACAGGGGGCTCGGCGACTATGGCTACACCTTC. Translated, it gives CASSEIGDRGLGDYGYTF.

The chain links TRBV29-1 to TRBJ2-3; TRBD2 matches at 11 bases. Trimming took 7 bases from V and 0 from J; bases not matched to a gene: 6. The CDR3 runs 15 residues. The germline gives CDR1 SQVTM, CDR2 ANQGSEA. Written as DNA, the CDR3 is TGCAGCGCCGGGACTAGCGGAGCTAGCACAGATACGCAGTATTTT. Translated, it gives CSAGTSGASTDTQYF.

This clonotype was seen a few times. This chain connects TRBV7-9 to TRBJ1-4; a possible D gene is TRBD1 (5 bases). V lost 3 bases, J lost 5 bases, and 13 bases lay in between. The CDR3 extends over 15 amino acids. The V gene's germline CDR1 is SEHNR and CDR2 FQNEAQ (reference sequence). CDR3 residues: CASSFVEGENEKLFF. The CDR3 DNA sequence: TGTGCCAGCAGCTTCGTCGAAGGGGAGAATGAAAAACTGTTTTTT.

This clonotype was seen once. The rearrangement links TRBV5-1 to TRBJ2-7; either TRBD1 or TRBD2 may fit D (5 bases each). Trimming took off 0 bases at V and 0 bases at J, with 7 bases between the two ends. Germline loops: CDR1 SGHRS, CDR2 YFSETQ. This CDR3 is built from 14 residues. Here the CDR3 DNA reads TGCGCCAGCAGCTTGGTGGGGGACTCCTACGAGCAGTACTTC. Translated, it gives CASSLVGDSYEQYF.

This CDR3 reads CATSRDGTASSSNQPQHF. The CDR3 DNA is TGTGCCACCAGCAGAGATGGGACAGCCAGCTCTAGCAATCAGCCCCAGCATTTT. The chain combines TRBV15 with TRBJ1-5; TRBD1 matches at 7 bases. There are 18 residues in the CDR3. V shed 0 bases and J 0 bases; nucleotides not matched to a gene: 8. Germline V gene sequence: CDR1 LNHNV, CDR2 YYDKDF (reference sequence).

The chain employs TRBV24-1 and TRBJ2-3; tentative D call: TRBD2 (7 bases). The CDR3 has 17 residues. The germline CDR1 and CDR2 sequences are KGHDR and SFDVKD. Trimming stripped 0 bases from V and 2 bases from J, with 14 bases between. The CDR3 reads CATSDLPRGAFTDTQYF. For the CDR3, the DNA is TGTGCCACCAGTGATTTGCCCCGGGGGGCCTTCACAGATACGCAGTATTTT.

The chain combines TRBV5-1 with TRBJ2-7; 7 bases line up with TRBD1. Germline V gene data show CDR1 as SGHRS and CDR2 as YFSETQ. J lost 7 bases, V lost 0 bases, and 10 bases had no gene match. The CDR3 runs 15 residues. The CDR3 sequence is CASSLGDRASGEQYF. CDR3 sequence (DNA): TGCGCCAGCAGCTTGGGGGACAGAGCTTCGGGGGAGCAGTACTTC.

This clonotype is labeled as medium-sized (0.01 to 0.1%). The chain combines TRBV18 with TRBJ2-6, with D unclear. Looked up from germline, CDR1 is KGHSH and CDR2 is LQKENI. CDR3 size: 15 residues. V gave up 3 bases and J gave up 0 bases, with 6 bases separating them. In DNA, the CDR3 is TGTGCCAGCTCACCTTGGAGCTCTGGGGCCAACGTCCTGACTTTC. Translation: CASSPWSSGANVLTF.

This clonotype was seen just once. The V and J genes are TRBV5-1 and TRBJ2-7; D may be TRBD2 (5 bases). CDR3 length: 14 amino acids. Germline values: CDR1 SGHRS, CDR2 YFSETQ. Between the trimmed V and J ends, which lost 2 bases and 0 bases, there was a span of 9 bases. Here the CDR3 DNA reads TGCGCCAGCAGCTTATCGACTAACTCCTACGAGCAGTACTTC. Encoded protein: CASSLSTNSYEQYF.

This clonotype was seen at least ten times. The CDR3 sequence is CASSITGTLAGHGYTF. The CDR3 DNA sequence: TGTGCCAGTAGTATCACGGGGACCTTGGCGGGCCATGGCTACACCTTC. The chain couples TRBV19 to TRBJ1-2; possible D gene TRBD1, 5 bases. This CDR3 has 16 residues. Trimming removed 3 bases at V and 6 bases at J, with 20 bases between. The germline gives CDR1 LNHDA, CDR2 SQIVND (reference sequence).

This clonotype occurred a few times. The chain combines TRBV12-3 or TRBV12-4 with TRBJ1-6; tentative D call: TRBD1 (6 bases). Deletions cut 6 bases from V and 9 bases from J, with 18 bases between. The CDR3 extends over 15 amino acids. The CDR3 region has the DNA TGTGCCAGCAGACAAACAGGGACTGGAGGTTCACCCCTCCACTTT. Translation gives CASRQTGTGGSPLHF.

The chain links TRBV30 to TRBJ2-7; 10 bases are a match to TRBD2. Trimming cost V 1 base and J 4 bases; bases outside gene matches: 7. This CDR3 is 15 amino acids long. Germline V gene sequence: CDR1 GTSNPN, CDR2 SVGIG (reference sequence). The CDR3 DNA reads TGTGCCTGGAGTGGGCCAGCGGGAGGGCCATACGAGCAGTACTTC. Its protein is CAWSGPAGGPYEQYF. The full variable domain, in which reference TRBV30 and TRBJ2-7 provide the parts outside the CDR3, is SQTIHQWPATLVQPVGSPLSLECTVEGTSNPNLYWYRQAAGRGLQLLFYSVGIGQISSEVPQNLSASRPQDRQFILSSKKLLLSDSGFYLCAWSGPAGGPYEQYFGPGTRLTVT.

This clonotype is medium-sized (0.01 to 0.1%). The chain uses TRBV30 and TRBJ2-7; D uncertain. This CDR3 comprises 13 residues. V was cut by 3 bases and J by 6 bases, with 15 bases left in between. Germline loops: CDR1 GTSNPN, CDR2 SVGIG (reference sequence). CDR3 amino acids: CAWSPDTPLEQYF. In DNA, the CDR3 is TGTGCCTGGAGCCCCGATACACCCCTCGAGCAGTACTTC.

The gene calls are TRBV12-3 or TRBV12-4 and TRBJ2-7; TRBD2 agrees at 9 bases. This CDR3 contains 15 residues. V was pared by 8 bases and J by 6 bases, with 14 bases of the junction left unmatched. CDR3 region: CASGVASGRWGEQYF. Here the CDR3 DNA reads TGTGCCAGCGGTGTTGCCAGCGGGAGGTGGGGCGAGCAGTACTTC.